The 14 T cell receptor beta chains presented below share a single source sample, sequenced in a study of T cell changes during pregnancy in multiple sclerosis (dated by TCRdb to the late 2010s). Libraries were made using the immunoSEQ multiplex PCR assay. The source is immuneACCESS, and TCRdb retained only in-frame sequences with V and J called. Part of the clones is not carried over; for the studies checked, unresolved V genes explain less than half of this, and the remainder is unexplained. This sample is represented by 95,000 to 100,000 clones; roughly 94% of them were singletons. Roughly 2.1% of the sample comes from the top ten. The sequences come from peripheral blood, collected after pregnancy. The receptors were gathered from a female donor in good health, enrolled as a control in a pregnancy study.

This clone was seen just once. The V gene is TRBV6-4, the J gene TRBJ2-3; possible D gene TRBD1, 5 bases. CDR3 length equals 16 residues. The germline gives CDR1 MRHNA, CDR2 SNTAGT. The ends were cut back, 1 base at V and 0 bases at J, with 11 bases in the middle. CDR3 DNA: TGTGCCAGCAGTGACTTGGGCAGGACAAGCACAGATACGCAGTATTTT. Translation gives CASSDLGRTSTDTQYF.

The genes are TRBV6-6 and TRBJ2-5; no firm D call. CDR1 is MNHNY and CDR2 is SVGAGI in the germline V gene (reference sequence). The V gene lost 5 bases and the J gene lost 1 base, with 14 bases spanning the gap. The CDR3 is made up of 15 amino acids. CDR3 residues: CASSPRVTGQETQYF. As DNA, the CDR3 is TGTGCCAGCAGTCCCCGGGTCACGGGCCAAGAGACCCAGTACTTC.

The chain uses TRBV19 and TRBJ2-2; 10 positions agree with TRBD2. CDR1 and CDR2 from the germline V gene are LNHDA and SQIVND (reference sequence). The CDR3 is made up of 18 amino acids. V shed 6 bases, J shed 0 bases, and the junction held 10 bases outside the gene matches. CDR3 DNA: TGTGCCAGTAGAGTTAGCGGGGGGCCACGTACGAACACCGGGGAGCTGTTTTTT. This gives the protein CASRVSGGPRTNTGELFF.

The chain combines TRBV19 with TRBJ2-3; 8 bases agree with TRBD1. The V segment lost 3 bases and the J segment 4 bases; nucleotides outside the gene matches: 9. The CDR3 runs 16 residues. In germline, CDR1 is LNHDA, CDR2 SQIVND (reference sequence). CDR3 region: CASSIGYRGRADTQYF. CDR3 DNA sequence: TGTGCCAGTAGTATTGGCTACAGGGGGAGAGCAGATACGCAGTATTTT.

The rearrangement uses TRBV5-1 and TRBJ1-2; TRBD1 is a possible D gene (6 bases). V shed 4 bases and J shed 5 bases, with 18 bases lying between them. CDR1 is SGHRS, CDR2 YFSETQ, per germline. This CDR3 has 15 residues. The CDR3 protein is CASSVTGGLGYGYTF. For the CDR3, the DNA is TGCGCCAGCAGCGTGACCGGGGGGCTGGGGTATGGCTACACCTTC. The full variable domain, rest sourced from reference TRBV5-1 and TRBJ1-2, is KAGVTQTPRYLIKTRGQQVTLSCSPISGHRSVSWYQQTPGQGLQFLFEYFSETQRNKGNFPGRFSGRQFSNSRSEMNVSTLELGDSALYLCASSVTGGLGYGYTFGSGTRLTVV.

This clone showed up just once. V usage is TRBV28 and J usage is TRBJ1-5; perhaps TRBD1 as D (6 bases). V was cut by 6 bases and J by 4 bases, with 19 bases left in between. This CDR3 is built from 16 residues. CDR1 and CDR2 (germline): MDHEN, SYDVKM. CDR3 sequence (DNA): TGTGCCAGCAGCCAACGCCGGGGGGCGGGGAATCAGCCCCAGCATTTT. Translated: CASSQRRGAGNQPQHF.

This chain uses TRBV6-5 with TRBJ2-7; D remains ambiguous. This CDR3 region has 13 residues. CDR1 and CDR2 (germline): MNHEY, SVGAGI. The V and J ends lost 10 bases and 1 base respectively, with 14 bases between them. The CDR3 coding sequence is TGTGCCACCACTAATCCGGCGTCCTACGAGCAGTACTTC. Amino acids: CATTNPASYEQYF.

The CDR3 sequence is CASSPGQLSTEAFF. The CDR3 coding sequence is TGTGCCAGCAGTCCCGGACAGTTGAGCACTGAAGCTTTCTTT. The chain links TRBV28 to TRBJ1-1; D perhaps matches TRBD1 (6 bases). The CDR3 length is 14 residues. V shed 5 bases and J shed 4 bases, with 14 bases lying between them. Germline CDR1 MDHEN, CDR2 SYDVKM.

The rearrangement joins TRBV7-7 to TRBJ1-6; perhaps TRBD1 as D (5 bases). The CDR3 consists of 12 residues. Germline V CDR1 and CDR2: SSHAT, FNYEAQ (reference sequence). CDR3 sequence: CASGTKNSPLHF. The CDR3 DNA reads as TGTGCTAGCGGGACTAAAAATTCACCCCTCCACTTT.

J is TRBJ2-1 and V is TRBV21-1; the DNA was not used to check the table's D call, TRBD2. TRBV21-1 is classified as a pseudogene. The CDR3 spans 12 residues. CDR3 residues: CASSNNYNEQFF. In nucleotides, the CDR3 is TGTGCCAGCAGCAATAACTACAATGAGCAGTTCTTC.

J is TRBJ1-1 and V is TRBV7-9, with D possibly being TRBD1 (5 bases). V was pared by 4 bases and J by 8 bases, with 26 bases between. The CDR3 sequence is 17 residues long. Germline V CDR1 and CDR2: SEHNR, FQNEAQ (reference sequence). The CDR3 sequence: CASSSYGGTLLTPEAFF. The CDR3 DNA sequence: TGTGCCAGCAGCTCCTACGGAGGGACGTTACTCACCCCCGAAGCTTTCTTT.

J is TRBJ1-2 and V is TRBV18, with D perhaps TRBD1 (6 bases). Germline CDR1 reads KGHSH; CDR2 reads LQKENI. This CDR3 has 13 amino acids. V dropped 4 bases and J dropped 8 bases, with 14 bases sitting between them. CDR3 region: CASSRDPDSGYTF. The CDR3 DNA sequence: TGTGCCAGCTCACGCGATCCGGACAGCGGCTACACCTTC.

This CDR3 reads CASSPDSFQETQYF. In DNA, the CDR3 is TGTGCCAGCAGCCCAGACAGCTTCCAAGAGACCCAGTACTTC. The J gene is TRBJ2-5, the V gene TRBV5-4; maybe TRBD1 (5 bases). Germline V gene lookup returns CDR1 SGHNT and CDR2 YYREEE (reference sequence). V lost 4 bases to trimming and J lost 1 base, with 11 bases between them. The CDR3 consists of 14 residues.

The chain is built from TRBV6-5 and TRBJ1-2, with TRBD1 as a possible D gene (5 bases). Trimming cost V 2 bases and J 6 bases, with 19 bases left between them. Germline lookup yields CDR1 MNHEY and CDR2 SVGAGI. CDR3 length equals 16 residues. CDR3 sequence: CASSYVLLGRANGYTF. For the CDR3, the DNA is TGTGCCAGCAGTTACGTCCTTTTGGGCAGGGCTAATGGCTACACCTTC.